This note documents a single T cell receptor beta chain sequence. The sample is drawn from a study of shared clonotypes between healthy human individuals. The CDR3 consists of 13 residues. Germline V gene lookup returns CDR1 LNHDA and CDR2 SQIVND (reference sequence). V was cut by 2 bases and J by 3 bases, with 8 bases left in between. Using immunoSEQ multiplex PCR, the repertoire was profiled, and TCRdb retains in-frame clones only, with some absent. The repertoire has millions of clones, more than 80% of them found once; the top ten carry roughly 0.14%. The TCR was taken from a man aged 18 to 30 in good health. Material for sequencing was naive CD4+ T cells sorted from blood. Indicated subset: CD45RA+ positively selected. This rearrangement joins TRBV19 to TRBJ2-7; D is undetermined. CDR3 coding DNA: TGTGCCAGTAGTATAAATAGGGTCTACGAGCAGTACTTC. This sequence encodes CASSINRVYEQYF.